This TCR beta chain is from a study of blood T cell repertoires in COVID-19. As for the study in general: Italy, Spain and the United States were the sources of the convalescent and acute COVID-19 samples.

A Seattle source enrolled patients during active infection and followed them longitudinally. CDR3 size: 15 residues. CDR1 and CDR2 from the germline V gene are LNHNV and YYDKDF (reference sequence). Trimming shortened V by 0 bases and J by 1 base, and 9 bases separated the two germline ends. In the source study's methods: For nucleated cells, counts were estimated from reference gene primer amplification. Generated by immunoSEQ multiplex PCR, the TCRdb table keeps only in-frame clones and is missing some. V and J calls and clone size are copied from that table; D and trimming were computed from the DNA. The sample lists 250,000 or so clones, around 90% occurring once.

Sample: peripheral blood. The gene calls are TRBV15 and TRBJ1-1, with TRBD1 as a possible D gene (6 bases). This receptor was taken from a woman aged 60-70 years with COVID-19, enrolled during active disease. CDR3 sequence: CATSREPTGNTEAFF. For the CDR3, the DNA is TGTGCCACCAGCAGAGAACCGACAGGGAACACTGAAGCTTTCTTT.